One and the same sample provided the 20 T cell receptor beta chains below, sequenced in a study of OX40 agonist ivuxolimab in advanced cancers. Only in-frame clones appear in the TCRdb table, and some are missing; sequencing was by immunoSEQ multiplex PCR. The repertoire holds 49,000 or so clones, with 70% to 85% as singletons. The source material was CD4+ or CD8+ T cells sorted from blood, sampled in a trial of the OX40 agonist ivuxolimab. These receptors were taken from an adult with an advanced solid tumor such as melanoma, head and neck, liver or kidney cancer.

This clone appeared once. CDR3 DNA sequence: TGTGCCAGCAGCCCCGGACCGTACTCTGGGGCCAACGTCCTGACTTTC. Translated, it gives CASSPGPYSGANVLTF. This chain uses TRBV7-6 with TRBJ2-6; D gene ambiguous. From germline, CDR1 is SGHVS and CDR2 FNYEAQ. This CDR3 has 16 residues. Trimming left V 5 bases short and J 0 bases short, with 11 bases between.

This clone appeared once. The chain has TRBV6-1 and TRBJ2-7; D may be TRBD1 or TRBD2 (5 bases each). Germline CDR1 is MNHNS and CDR2 is SASEGT. The CDR3 length is 15 residues. V lost 4 bases and J lost 4, with 17 bases in between. CDR3 sequence reads: CASSARGAGEYEQYF. The DNA for the CDR3 is TGTGCCAGCAGTGCGAGGGGCGCTGGGGAGTACGAGCAGTACTTC.

J is TRBJ1-2 and V is TRBV5-6; 12 positions agree with TRBD1. The CDR3 consists of 15 residues. V trimming: 4 bases; J trimming: 8 bases; junction bases outside the gene matches: 9. The V gene's germline CDR1 is SGHDT and CDR2 YYEEEE. In DNA, the CDR3 is TGTGCCAGCAGCCCTGGGACAGGGGGCTCTGGCGGCTACACCTTC. Residues: CASSPGTGGSGGYTF.

CDR3 loop: CASSQSLTGSNQPQHF. The CDR3 DNA sequence: TGCGCCAGCAGCCAATCATTGACAGGGAGCAATCAGCCCCAGCATTTT. The chain recombines TRBV4-1 with TRBJ1-5; 7 nucleotides match TRBD1. V shed 2 bases and J 1 base; nucleotides not matched to a gene: 5. The CDR3 length is 16 residues. Germline V lookup: CDR1 MGHRA, CDR2 YSYEKL.

The chain recombines TRBV7-9 with TRBJ1-1; no clear D gene. This CDR3 has 13 amino acids. V dropped 2 bases and J dropped 8 bases, with 12 bases sitting between them. Germline CDR1 is SEHNR and CDR2 is FQNEAQ (reference sequence). DNA of the CDR3: TGTGCCAGCAGCTTATCTGGGATAATGGAAGCTTTCTTT. Translation: CASSLSGIMEAFF.

The chain employs TRBV6-9 and TRBJ1-2; D gene uncertain. Trimming took 3 bases from V and 2 from J, leaving 7 bases between them. The CDR3 length is 13 residues. Germline CDR1 MNHGY, CDR2 SVAAGI. The CDR3 loop is CASSYSWNYGYTF. CDR3 nucleotide sequence: TGTGCCAGCAGTTACTCTTGGAACTATGGCTACACCTTC.

This chain links TRBV30 with TRBJ2-2; D may correspond to TRBD1 or TRBD2 (5 bases each). This CDR3 contains 15 residues. CDR1 and CDR2 from the germline V gene are GTSNPN and SVGIG (reference sequence). Trimming left V 0 bases short and J 0 bases short, with 8 bases between. CDR3 amino acids: CAWSVRGSNTGELFF. The CDR3 region has the DNA TGTGCCTGGAGTGTACGGGGCTCGAACACCGGGGAGCTGTTTTTT.

This clone has only one observation. This chain links TRBV30 with TRBJ2-2; the match to TRBD2 covers 10 bases. The CDR3 length is 14 residues. Germline V gene sequence: CDR1 GTSNPN, CDR2 SVGIG (reference sequence). Trimming at V came to 5 bases and at J to 6 bases, leaving 6 bases not matched to a gene. The CDR3 sequence: CAWGTSAVAGELFF. Here the CDR3 DNA reads TGTGCCTGGGGGACTAGCGCAGTAGCCGGGGAGCTGTTTTTT.

The V gene is TRBV7-6, the J gene TRBJ2-7; TRBD2 matches at 7 bases. The V and J ends lost 3 bases and 2 bases, in that order; junction bases with no gene match: 7. This CDR3 region has 15 residues. From germline, CDR1 is SGHVS and CDR2 FNYEAQ. CDR3 DNA: TGTGCCAGCAGCTTGGGGAGCGGGGCCCCCTACGAGCAGTACTTC. The encoded protein is CASSLGSGAPYEQYF.

This clone was counted once. The CDR3 is CAWSGSGTPNEQFF. CDR3 DNA sequence: TGTGCCTGGAGTGGTTCGGGGACCCCCAATGAGCAGTTCTTC. The chain joins TRBV30 to TRBJ2-1; TRBD1 or TRBD2 may be the D gene (5 bases each). CDR1 GTSNPN and CDR2 SVGIG come from the germline V gene (reference sequence). The CDR3 is 14 amino acids. The V end lost 1 base, the J end lost 6 bases, and 13 bases lay between the germline ends.

About this clone: At one of its ends the junction is not consistent with the germline gene, which may arise from a read error. The genes are TRBV18 and TRBJ1-3; perhaps TRBD1 as D (5 bases). CDR3 size: 13 residues. From germline, CDR1 is KGHSH and CDR2 LQKENI. CDR3 sequence reads: CASSDLVGHGEDF. The CDR3 nucleotides are TGTGCCAGCTCCGACCTTGTAGGACACGGAGAAGATTTT.

The chain is built from TRBV12-5 and TRBJ1-5; TRBD1 matches at 7 bases. V lost 3 bases, J lost 4 bases, and 12 bases stayed unmatched. The CDR3 totals 17 residues. Germline V gene sequence: CDR1 LGHNT, CDR2 FRNRAP. The CDR3 sequence is CASGLNRGDLRNQPQHF. For the CDR3, the DNA is TGTGCTAGTGGTTTAAACAGGGGAGATCTTAGGAATCAGCCCCAGCATTTT.

The chain recombines TRBV2 with TRBJ1-2; 8 bases align to TRBD1. This CDR3 contains 14 residues. V shed 5 bases, J shed 8 bases, and the junction held 10 bases outside the gene matches. CDR1 is SNHLY, CDR2 FYNNEI, per germline. The CDR3 region has the DNA TGTGCCAGCAGTTCCCCGACAGGGGCAGAAGGCTACACCTTC. It yields the protein CASSSPTGAEGYTF.

This chain links TRBV27 with TRBJ2-5, with D unresolved. The V end lost 5 bases, the J end lost 4 bases, and 14 bases lay between the germline ends. Germline V gives CDR1 MNHEY, CDR2 SMNVEV (reference sequence). This CDR3 comprises 14 residues. The CDR3 loop reads CASSPHLQIETQYF. Here the CDR3 DNA reads TGTGCCAGCAGTCCTCATTTACAAATAGAGACCCAGTACTTC.

This clone was picked up a small number of times. This sequence joins TRBV18 and TRBJ2-7; D may correspond to TRBD1 or TRBD2 (5 bases each). The CDR3 runs 14 residues. Trimming took 3 bases from V and 5 from J, leaving 14 bases between them. Germline values: CDR1 KGHSH, CDR2 LQKENI. In DNA form, the CDR3 reads TGTGCCAGCTCACCCACCGGGACGGCCGACGAGCAGTACTTC. Residues: CASSPTGTADEQYF.

The V gene is TRBV7-2, the J gene TRBJ1-2; D ambiguous. With 5 bases removed from V and 8 bases from J, the gap between germline ends came to 21 bases. The CDR3 sequence is 15 residues long. Germline values: CDR1 SGHTA, CDR2 FQGNSA. CDR3 nucleotide sequence: TGTGCCAGCAGCCTCTCTAGGACCTTGTTGGGAGGCTACACCTTC. Translating it yields CASSLSRTLLGGYTF.

This chain uses TRBV7-6 with TRBJ2-3; D is uncertain. V shed 3 bases and J shed 5 bases, with 9 bases lying between them. The CDR3 consists of 13 residues. CDR1 is SGHVS and CDR2 is FNYEAQ in the germline V gene. The CDR3 bases are TGTGCCAGCAGCTTTGCCGTTAGAGATACGCAGTATTTT. It is translated as CASSFAVRDTQYF.

This clone was seen just once. The chain combines TRBV7-9 with TRBJ2-7; tentatively, D is TRBD2 (5 bases). Germline V lookup: CDR1 SEHNR, CDR2 FQNEAQ (reference sequence). Trimming stripped 4 bases from V and 5 bases from J, with 21 bases between. This CDR3 region has 16 residues. DNA of the CDR3: TGTGCCAGCAGCTCCGTCCTCATTCGGGGTGCCAACGAGCAGTACTTC. Its protein is CASSSVLIRGANEQYF.

The rearrangement uses TRBV9 and TRBJ1-2; D ambiguous. Looked up from germline, CDR1 is SGDLS and CDR2 is YYNGEE. The V end lost 5 bases, the J end lost 2 bases, and 13 bases lay between the germline ends. CDR3 size: 14 residues. The CDR3 DNA reads as TGTGCCAGCAGTCGTCGGGAGCCAAACTATGGCTACACCTTC. Amino acids: CASSRREPNYGYTF.

The V gene is TRBV7-2, the J gene TRBJ2-3, with D possibly being TRBD1 (6 bases). The ends were cut back, 2 bases at V and 6 bases at J, with 15 bases in the middle. This CDR3 is 15 amino acids long. Germline V CDR1 and CDR2: SGHTA, FQGNSA. DNA of the CDR3: TGTGCCAGCAGCTTATCAGGGGCTAAGTCCGATACGCAGTATTTT. This sequence encodes CASSLSGAKSDTQYF.